The 19 T cell receptor beta chains in this list originate from one sample, sequenced in a study of beta chain features in type 1 diabetes. General observations from the study: Shorter TCRB CDR3s, moderately but significantly so, marked every one of the four CD4+ subsets in Type 1 diabetes patients.

No antigens are known for them. The whole isolated RNA underwent reverse transcription, so sequencing captured expressed TCRB transcripts. Produced via immunoSEQ multiplex PCR; TCRdb's table is partial and in-frame only. The data hold about 150,000 clones, with roughly 9% observed a single time. Input material: central memory CD4+ T cells from blood. These receptors originate from a young woman with type 1 diabetes.

In its sample, this clone was seen a few times. V usage is TRBV30 and J usage is TRBJ1-2, with unresolved D. The CDR3 consists of 12 residues. Germline V CDR1 and CDR2: GTSNPN, SVGIG (reference sequence). V was cut by 5 bases and J by 4 bases, with 11 bases left in between. CDR3 in amino acids: CAWETGSYGYTF. CDR3 DNA: TGTGCCTGGGAGACGGGGAGCTATGGCTACACCTTC.

The chain uses TRBV28 and TRBJ1-4; D perhaps matches TRBD1 (6 bases). The CDR3 runs to 16 residues. V gave up 6 bases and J gave up 8 bases, with 22 bases separating them. CDR1 MDHEN and CDR2 SYDVKM come from the germline V gene. For the CDR3, the DNA is TGTGCCAGCAGAGAATCGACAGGCCACCTTTTCGAAAAACTGTTTTTT. It specifies CASRESTGHLFEKLFF.

Written as DNA, the CDR3 is TGTGCCAGCAGCTTAGCGTCTGCGGCCGTGAACTATGGCTACACCTTC. Its protein product is CASSLASAAVNYGYTF. The chain couples TRBV7-9 to TRBJ1-2; D is unresolved. Germline CDR1 is SEHNR and CDR2 is FQNEAQ (reference sequence). This CDR3 has 16 amino acids. Trimming cost V 0 bases and J 2 bases, with 13 bases left between them.

This clone showed up many times. The V gene is TRBV29-1, the J gene TRBJ1-1; D perhaps matches TRBD1 (5 bases). Germline assignment: CDR1 SQVTM and CDR2 ANQGSEA. CDR3 length: 14 residues. V was clipped by 3 bases and J by 10 bases, with 21 bases between them. The CDR3 loop is CSVDGGQGEFAAFF. The DNA of the CDR3 is TGCAGCGTTGACGGAGGGCAGGGAGAGTTTGCAGCTTTCTTT.

There are a few counts of this clone. This sample also contains other DNA sequences that code for the same CDR3. The rearrangement uses TRBV28 and TRBJ1-2; weak D call: TRBD1 (6 bases). V lost 6 bases, J lost 3 bases, and 14 bases lay in between. The CDR3 has 14 amino acids. Germline CDR1 reads MDHEN; CDR2 reads SYDVKM. The CDR3 here is CASRETGGDYGYTF. CDR3 DNA: TGTGCCAGCAGGGAGACAGGTGGTGACTATGGCTACACCTTC.

The V gene is TRBV4-1, the J gene TRBJ2-1, with TRBD2 matching over 8 bases. CDR1 and CDR2 (germline): MGHRA, YSYEKL. The CDR3 runs 15 residues. J lost 7 bases, V lost 6 bases, and 11 bases had no gene match. The CDR3 sequence is CASRPFGGRRNEQFF. CDR3 bases: TGCGCCAGCAGGCCCTTTGGCGGGAGGAGGAATGAGCAGTTCTTC.

The gene calls are TRBV5-4 and TRBJ1-1; 10 bases map to TRBD1. Losses at the gene ends were 4 bases for V and 2 bases for J; bases not matched to a gene: 5. The germline gives CDR1 SGHNT, CDR2 YYREEE (reference sequence). The CDR3 loop spans 15 amino acids. CDR3 in amino acids: CASSRDRGANTEAFF. The CDR3 coding sequence is TGTGCCAGCAGCCGGGACAGGGGAGCAAACACTGAAGCTTTCTTT. Complete variable domain (other parts from reference TRBV5-4 and TRBJ1-1): ETGVTQSPTHLIKTRGQQVTLRCSSQSGHNTVSWYQQALGQGPQFIFQYYREEENGRGNFPPRFSGLQFPNYSSELNVNALELDDSALYLCASSRDRGANTEAFFGQGTRLTVV.

The chain joins TRBV30 to TRBJ2-2; 8 nucleotides align to TRBD2. The CDR3 loop spans 16 amino acids. Trimming removed 0 bases from V and 4 bases from J; junction bases left unmatched: 7. Per germline, CDR1 GTSNPN and CDR2 SVGIG (reference sequence). The CDR3 is CAWSVPYLAGTGELFF. The CDR3 nucleotides are TGTGCCTGGAGTGTACCCTATCTAGCGGGCACCGGGGAGCTGTTTTTT.

This clone has a handful of counts. The chain couples TRBV5-1 to TRBJ1-4; 7 nucleotides align to TRBD1. Germline V gene lookup returns CDR1 SGHRS and CDR2 YFSETQ. The CDR3 has 14 residues. Unmatched junction bases numbered 6, after V lost 4 bases and J lost 6 bases. The CDR3 reads CASSPTGSDEKLFF. The CDR3 nucleotides read TGCGCCAGCAGCCCGACAGGGTCGGATGAAAAACTGTTTTTT.

The chain is built from TRBV5-6 and TRBJ2-3, with D unclear. Per germline, CDR1 SGHDT and CDR2 YYEEEE. The ends were cut back, 1 base at V and 9 bases at J, with 6 bases in the middle. CDR3 size: 11 residues. CDR3 sequence (DNA): TGTGCCAGCAGCTTGCTCTTGACGCAGTATTTT. This translates into CASSLLLTQYF.

This clone was observed a handful of times. This chain joins TRBV29-1 and TRBJ1-4; D uncertain. CDR1 and CDR2 from the germline V gene are SQVTM and ANQGSEA. The ends were cut back, 5 bases at V and 5 bases at J, with 9 bases in the middle. The CDR3 contains 12 residues. The CDR3 here is CSVRGRNEKLFF. CDR3 DNA: TGCAGCGTTCGGGGAAGGAATGAAAAACTGTTTTTT.

V usage is TRBV5-6 and J usage is TRBJ2-5; 8 nucleotides align to TRBD2. Trimming removed 4 bases from V and 0 bases from J; junction bases left unmatched: 14. Germline-derived CDR1 and CDR2 are SGHDT and YYEEEE. The CDR3 covers 18 residues. The CDR3 loop is CASSPHATSDVYQETQYF. CDR3 nucleotide sequence: TGTGCCAGCAGCCCCCACGCGACTAGCGATGTTTACCAAGAGACCCAGTACTTC.

This clone was counted only a few times. CDR3 loop: CASESFGEQYF. In DNA, the CDR3 is TGTGCCAGCGAGAGCTTCGGTGAGCAGTACTTC. This chain links TRBV28 with TRBJ2-7, with D unresolved. The CDR3 length is 11 residues. Trimming removed 8 bases at V and 7 bases at J, with 12 bases between. Germline assignment: CDR1 MDHEN and CDR2 SYDVKM.

The chain combines TRBV14 with TRBJ2-1; D may be TRBD2 (5 bases). Germline CDR1 is SGHDN and CDR2 is FVKESK. This CDR3 is built from 15 residues. Trimming removed 0 bases from V and 1 base from J, with 7 bases in between. Written as DNA, the CDR3 is TGTGCCAGCAGCCAAGAGGCGGGTTCCTACAATGAGCAGTTCTTC. Amino acid sequence: CASSQEAGSYNEQFF. The entire variable domain, with the rest obtained from reference TRBV14 and TRBJ2-1, is as follows: EAGVTQFPSHSVIEKGQTVTLRCDPISGHDNLYWYRRVMGKEIKFLLHFVKESKQDESGMPNNRFLAERTGGTYSTLKVQPAELEDSGVYFCASSQEAGSYNEQFFGPGTRLTVL.

This clone was observed a handful of times. V usage is TRBV5-4 and J usage is TRBJ2-3; D unclear. The CDR3 runs 13 residues. V was shortened by 3 bases and J by 8 bases, with 13 bases between the two germline ends. The germline V gene has CDR1 SGHNT and CDR2 YYREEE (reference sequence). DNA of the CDR3: TGTGCCAGCAGCTCCTTCTCTAGTATTACGCAGTATTTT. Amino acid sequence: CASSSFSSITQYF.

CDR3 residues: CASSGTGPVTDTQYF. CDR3 DNA: TGTGCCAGCAGCGGGACAGGGCCAGTTACAGATACGCAGTATTTT. The V and J genes are TRBV28 and TRBJ2-3; 9 bases line up with TRBD1. Germline V gene data show CDR1 as MDHEN and CDR2 as SYDVKM. Germline trimming cut 6 bases from V and 3 bases from J; bases unmatched to any gene: 7. CDR3 length equals 15 residues.

This clone occurred a few times. This chain uses TRBV28 with TRBJ2-1, with 13 positions matching TRBD2. The CDR3 spans 19 residues. V was clipped by 4 bases and J by 4 bases; unmatched bases: 13. Germline V gives CDR1 MDHEN, CDR2 SYDVKM. CDR3 residues: CASSSPRTSGGNVYNEQFF. The CDR3 DNA reads as TGTGCCAGCAGTTCACCAAGGACTAGCGGGGGAAATGTTTACAATGAGCAGTTCTTC.

This clone has a handful of counts. The chain carries TRBV5-1 and TRBJ2-7, with 9 bases lining up with TRBD1. The CDR3 is 14 residues long. CDR1 and CDR2 (germline): SGHRS, YFSETQ. After removal of 4 bases from V and 5 bases from J, the junction contained 7 bases not matched to a gene. The CDR3: CASSPGQGVNEQYF. Here the CDR3 DNA reads TGCGCCAGCAGCCCGGGACAGGGAGTTAACGAGCAGTACTTC. Using reference TRBV5-1 and TRBJ2-7 for the parts outside the CDR3, the full variable domain is KAGVTQTPRYLIKTRGQQVTLSCSPISGHRSVSWYQQTPGQGLQFLFEYFSETQRNKGNFPGRFSGRQFSNSRSEMNVSTLELGDSALYLCASSPGQGVNEQYFGPGTRLTVT.

The V gene is TRBV11-3, the J gene TRBJ2-1; D may be TRBD2 (6 bases). V gave up 0 bases and J gave up 1 base, with 16 bases separating them. The CDR3 loop spans 18 amino acids. Germline values: CDR1 SGHNT, CDR2 YENEEA. Here the CDR3 DNA reads TGTGCCAGCAGCTTAGAGGGCGCGGGGTCACATTCCTACAATGAGCAGTTCTTC. This gives the protein CASSLEGAGSHSYNEQFF. The complete variable domain, with remaining parts taken from reference TRBV11-3 and TRBJ2-1, reads EAGVVQSPRYKIIEKKQPVAFWCNPISGHNTLYWYLQNLGQGPELLIRYENEEAVDDSQLPKDRFSAERLKGVDSTLKIQPAELGDSAVYLCASSLEGAGSHSYNEQFFGPGTRLTVL.